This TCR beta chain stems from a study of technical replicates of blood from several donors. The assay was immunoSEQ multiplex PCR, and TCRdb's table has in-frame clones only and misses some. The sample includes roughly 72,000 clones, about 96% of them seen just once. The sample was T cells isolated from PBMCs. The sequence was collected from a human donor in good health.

The CDR3: CASSLTRLAGLSSTDTQYF. CDR3 sequence (DNA): TGTGCCAGCAGTTTAACGAGACTAGCGGGACTATCATCCACAGATACGCAGTATTTT. J is TRBJ2-3 and V is TRBV28; TRBD2 aligns across 11 bases. CDR3 size: 19 residues. Germline lookup yields CDR1 MDHEN and CDR2 SYDVKM. V was clipped by 2 bases and J by 2 bases; unmatched bases: 12.